One T cell receptor (beta chain) is described in this entry. Its recognized antigen is unknown. At one of its ends the junction is not consistent with the germline gene, which may arise from a read error. The CDR3, cysteine through phenylalanine, is 16 amino acids long. The DNA shown is the 48-base CDR3, in frame from base 1. Sequences SGHRS (CDR1) and YFSETQ (CDR2) are obtained from the germline V gene. The sample is drawn from a study of blood T cells in healthy people across ages (dated by TCRdb to the mid-2010s). About the investigation overall: Template switching captured roughly one uniquely barcoded TCR beta cDNA molecule per two T cells in model experiments. Age-related changes in TCR beta repertoire diversity were measured in the study by deep sequencing normalized with unique cDNA molecular identifiers. The donors were divided into four age groups: young (average around 16 years), middle-aged (around 41), aged (approximately 62) and long-lived (roughly 88). To avoid experimental bias, donors of different ages were randomly spread across the sequencing lanes. Two additional independent replicas of 1 million unique cDNA reads from the same blood draw were analyzed for two donors (one aged 18 to 30 and one aged 80 or older).

The roughly 39 donors, aged roughly 6 to 95 years, were systemically healthy Caucasian individuals from Russia. About 10 milliliters of peripheral blood were collected from each donor into EDTA-treated Vacutainer tubes. Ficoll-Paque density-gradient centrifugation was used to isolate PBMCs, with at least 7 million per sample. Trizol reagent was used to extract total RNA from PBMCs, with at least 5 micrograms per sample. The percentages of naive CD45RAhigh/CD27high T cells were determined by flow cytometry on a PBMC aliquot from every donor. Library preparation used 5' RACE. The sample was run on an Illumina HiSeq 2500. A second PCR of roughly 6 to 11 cycles was run with a J-beta primer mix and a sample-barcoded 5' primer. Each TCR beta cDNA molecule received a unique molecular identifier from a template-switch 5' adaptor carrying 12 random nucleotides. Each sample yielded at least 2.5 million CDR3-containing paired-end reads. The Mint cDNA synthesis kit, primed by a TRBC-specific oligonucleotide, was used to synthesize first-strand cDNA from all RNA. All cDNA was treated with uracil-DNA glycosylase and then went through a first 18-cycle PCR with the universal primers M1SS and BC2_uni_R. The authors' analysis ran thus. Normalization of each sample was performed by random selection of 1 million high-quality reads, each carrying a distinct molecular identifier. Reads sharing molecular identifiers were discarded rather than binned into consensus sequences. MiTCR, with a Q25 quality threshold and the strictest error-elimination algorithm, was used for CDR3 identification, clonotype clustering and error correction. A nonparametric unseen species model with Euler transformation was used to estimate lower-bound total TCR beta diversity. TCRdb applied fastp at Q25 and MiXCR to the public reads, then kept only in-frame beta chains. Under each unique CDR3 protein, matching rows form one entry showing the most common genes and DNA. V and J calls and clone size were set by TCRdb, not the authors. The sample records roughly 2 million distinct CDR3 sequences, around 50% of which are singletons. The ten most abundant clones make up about 2.1% of the sample.

The study at large found these results: The percentage of naive T cells measured by flow cytometry correlated strongly with observed TCR beta diversity. Observed TCR beta diversity per million T cells fell roughly linearly with age, and a significant reduction was already apparent by age around 40. Because profiling used bulk unsorted PBMCs, naive and antigen-experienced compartments could not be compared conclusively. Donor CMV infection status was unknown, potentially confounding age-related changes in expanded clonotypes. Total diversity estimates from one million sequenced T cells were considered lower bounds and underestimates. Compared with the aged group, more naive CD4+ T cells, fewer expanded clones and increased TCR diversity were shown by the long-lived group, suggesting age selection.

The chain uses TRBV5-1 and TRBJ2-1, with a weak D call of TRBD2 (5 bases match). The source material was blood. This receptor was identified in a woman in her thirties or forties in good health. The CDR3 protein sequence reads: CASSLYPGDTYKEQFF. The bases read TGCGCCAGCAGCTTGTACCCCGGGGATACTTACAAGGAGCAGTTCTTC.